This T cell receptor (beta chain) is drawn from a study of blood T cell repertoires in COVID-19. Study context: Acute and convalescent COVID-19 specimens originated in the United States, Italy and Spain. PBMCs, B-cell-depleted T cells, or T cells were the source of the cDNA or gDNA that made up the material.

Authors' methods: Cell counts per sample came from amplifying reference gene primers. Profiled with immunoSEQ multiplex PCR; TCRdb holds only in-frame clones, not every one. That table gives V, J and clone size, and the DNA gave D and trimming. The sample has tens of thousands of clones; around 88% are singletons. Germline assignment: CDR1 MNHEY and CDR2 SMNVEV (reference sequence). The CDR3 covers 14 residues. V trimming: 5 bases; J trimming: 10 bases; junction bases outside the gene matches: 10. The clonotype comes from a woman of 80 years or more with acute or convalescent COVID-19. Sequenced sample: peripheral blood. The rearrangement links TRBV27 to TRBJ2-1; 8 bases are a match to TRBD1. DNA for the CDR3: TGTGCCAGCAGTCTGCGGGACAGGCCCCGGGAGCAGTTCTTC. Its translation: CASSLRDRPREQFF.